This record looks at one T cell receptor beta chain sequence and its context. Its antigen is as yet unknown. The sample belongs to a study of T cell responses to AZD1222 COVID-19 vaccine. Study outcomes and limitations: Baseline testing showed seropositivity in only 5 or 6 AZD1222 recipients. Donors skewed white British and female; clonal diversity was possibly underestimated.

Germline assignment: CDR1 SGHTA and CDR2 FQGNSA. The CDR3 extends over 13 amino acids. Trimming cost V 2 bases and J 7 bases, with 12 bases left between them. Measured with immunoSEQ multiplex PCR; TCRdb has only the in-frame clones, and not every one. The table includes about 120,000 clones, around 86% detected once. The rearrangement uses TRBV7-2 and TRBJ2-7; D not resolved. This receptor was obtained from an adult who received the AZD1222 COVID-19 vaccine. Sequencing used peripheral blood, obtained 28 days after the second AZD1222 dose. The CDR3 region is CASSLIRAWEQYF. The CDR3 DNA follows: TGTGCCAGCAGCTTAATAAGGGCCTGGGAGCAGTACTTC.